This TCR beta chain was sequenced during a study of control samples from healthy donors and cancer patients. Produced via immunoSEQ multiplex PCR; TCRdb's table is partial and in-frame only. The sample holds 150,000 to 200,000 clones, around 87% seen once. Germline lookup yields CDR1 SGHTA and CDR2 FQGNSA. The ends lost 3 bases at V and 5 bases at J; junction bases unmatched: 11. CDR3 length: 17 residues. This receptor was taken from a woman aged 50 to 60 in good health. The sequencing sample was made of blood. The rearrangement links TRBV7-2 to TRBJ2-1; 9 nucleotides line up with TRBD2. The DNA of the CDR3 is TGTGCCAGCAGCTTCACCCTGCTAGCGGGGAGAGACAATGAGCAGTTCTTC. The encoded protein is CASSFTLLAGRDNEQFF.